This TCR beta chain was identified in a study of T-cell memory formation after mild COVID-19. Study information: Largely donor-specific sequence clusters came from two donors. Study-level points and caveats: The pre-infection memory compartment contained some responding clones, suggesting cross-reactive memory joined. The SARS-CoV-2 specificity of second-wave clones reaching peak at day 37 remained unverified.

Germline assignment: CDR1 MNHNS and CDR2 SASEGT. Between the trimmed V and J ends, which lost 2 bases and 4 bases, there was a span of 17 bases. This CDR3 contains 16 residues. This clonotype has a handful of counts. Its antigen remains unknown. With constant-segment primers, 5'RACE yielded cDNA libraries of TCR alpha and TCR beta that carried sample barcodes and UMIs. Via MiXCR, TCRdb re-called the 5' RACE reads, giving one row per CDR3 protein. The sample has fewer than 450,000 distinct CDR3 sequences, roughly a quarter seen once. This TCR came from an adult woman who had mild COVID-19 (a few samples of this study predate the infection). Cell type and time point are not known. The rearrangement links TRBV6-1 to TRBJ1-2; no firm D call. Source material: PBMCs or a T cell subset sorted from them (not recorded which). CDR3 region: CASSEPLDGDAYGYTF. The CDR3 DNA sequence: TGTGCCAGCAGTGAACCCCTGGATGGCGATGCCTATGGCTACACCTTC.